This T cell receptor beta chain was sequenced in a study of T cell repertoires in cytomegalovirus infection. Study at large: CMV epitopes, recently identified HLA-C-restricted and well-studied HLA-B-restricted, were used. CMV infection together with matching HLA type was indicated by public TCR beta signatures.

Study observations and caveats: CMV carriers with the relevant HLA were identified by cumulative public TCR beta family frequency. CMV-specific TCR beta clonotypes restricted by HLA-C dominated the ex vivo response.

On this clonotype itself: Its antigen is currently unknown.

One entry per CDR3 protein, called by TCRdb with MiXCR from the reads. The sample has 100,000 to 120,000 distinct CDR3 sequences; roughly 31% are singletons. The sequence derives from a human donor in good health (CMV status not recorded). Some clones in this sample may be carry-over from other donors' samples. The sample consisted of CD8+ T cells from cultured PBMCs, taken from culture after CMV antigen stimulation.

CDR3 DNA: TGTGCGACCACTTCAGGGGCGAACACTGAAGCTTTCTTT. Translated: CATTSGANTEAFF. This chain connects TRBV7-9 to TRBJ1-1; D might be TRBD1 (6 bases). CDR1 SEHNR and CDR2 FQNEAQ come from the germline V gene (reference sequence). The CDR3 spans 13 residues.